This passage covers 30 T cell receptor beta chains from one sample sequenced in a study of post-analysis software for immune sequencing data. Study-level results: Elevated frequency relative to controls characterized several TRBV segments in patients, TRBV5-6, TRBV5-1 and TRBV20-1 among them.

Incorporated into the TCR beta cDNA libraries were unique molecular identifiers, which served to reduce PCR and sequencing biases. A single record per CDR3 protein comes from TCRdb applying MiXCR to the PCR reads. The table shows about 770,000 distinct CDR3 sequences, with around 45% occurring only once. Antigen specificity for these receptors is unknown. Sequencing input: blood. The receptors here all came from a girl between 5 and 17 years old with multiple sclerosis.

The chain carries TRBV5-1 and TRBJ1-2; no clear D. Germline CDR1 reads SGHRS; CDR2 reads YFSETQ. Trimming left V 2 bases short and J 0 bases short, with 20 bases between. The CDR3 runs to 18 residues. For the CDR3, the DNA is TGCGCCAGCAGCTTCGTGGACGGAAAACGGGCAGCTAACTATGGCTACACCTTC. Its translation: CASSFVDGKRAANYGYTF. Complete variable domain (other parts from reference TRBV5-1 and TRBJ1-2): KAGVTQTPRYLIKTRGQQVTLSCSPISGHRSVSWYQQTPGQGLQFLFEYFSETQRNKGNFPGRFSGRQFSNSRSEMNVSTLELGDSALYLCASSFVDGKRAANYGYTFGSGTRLTVV.

This clonotype occurred a few times. The gene calls are TRBV6-6 and TRBJ1-1; 8 positions match TRBD1. Germline V gene sequence: CDR1 MNHNY, CDR2 SVGAGI (reference sequence). V trimming: 6 bases; J trimming: 2 bases; junction bases outside the gene matches: 14. This CDR3 is built from 17 residues. CDR3 nucleotide sequence: TGTGCCAGCAGACACTCTTTCCGGGACAGGTTAAACACTGAAGCTTTCTTT. It specifies CASRHSFRDRLNTEAFF.

The chain has TRBV6-5 and TRBJ2-4; the match to TRBD1 covers 7 bases. The CDR3 length is 11 residues. Germline values: CDR1 MNHEY, CDR2 SVGAGI. V shed 4 bases, J shed 13 bases, and the junction held 4 bases outside the gene matches. The CDR3 spells CASSSGQRQYF. The CDR3 DNA reads as TGTGCCAGCAGTTCGGGACAGAGACAGTACTTC.

This clonotype was seen more than once but under ten times. The CDR3 DNA follows: TGCAGTGCTTCTCGGCCGGTAGCCAAAAACATTCAGTACTTC. This gives the protein CSASRPVAKNIQYF. The chain links TRBV20-1 to TRBJ2-4, with D hard to call. Germline assignment: CDR1 DFQATT and CDR2 SNEGSKA (reference sequence). With 5 bases removed from V and 0 bases from J, the gap between germline ends came to 11 bases. This CDR3 is 14 amino acids long.

This clonotype has a handful of counts. The chain combines TRBV29-1 with TRBJ1-4; possible D gene TRBD1, 5 bases. In germline, CDR1 is SQVTM, CDR2 ANQGSEA. The CDR3 contains 12 residues. Deletions cut 4 bases from V and 8 bases from J, with 11 bases between. As DNA, the CDR3 is TGCAGCGTTGCGGGGCTTGAGGAAAAACTGTTTTTT. Translation: CSVAGLEEKLFF.

The CDR3 coding sequence is TGCAGTGCTAGAGATAGGGGACTAGCAGCGGGGGCGATCTACAATGAGCAGTTCTTC. It yields the protein CSARDRGLAAGAIYNEQFF. The chain uses TRBV20-1 and TRBJ2-1; 9 bases are a match to TRBD2. V dropped 0 bases and J dropped 3; count of bases not matched to a gene: 15. CDR3 length: 19 amino acids. Germline CDR1 reads DFQATT; CDR2 reads SNEGSKA (reference sequence).

The genes are TRBV13 and TRBJ2-7, with D tentatively TRBD2 (6 bases). Germline V gene data show CDR1 as PRHDT and CDR2 as FYEKMQ (reference sequence). V was shortened by 0 bases and J by 6 bases, with 15 bases between the two germline ends. This CDR3 contains 15 residues. The CDR3 DNA is TGTGCCAGCAGCTTAGGCAGACTAGAAACCCTCGAGCAGTACTTC. Amino acid sequence: CASSLGRLETLEQYF.

A few counts support this clonotype. The genes are TRBV25-1 and TRBJ2-1; 13 bases align to TRBD2. The germline gives CDR1 MGHDK, CDR2 SYGVNS. The CDR3 runs 20 residues. V lost 4 bases and J lost 4; bases outside the gene matches: 16. In DNA, the CDR3 is TGTGCCAGCAGTGCGTTCGGGACTAGCGGGGACTCCTCAGGGTACAATGAGCAGTTCTTC. Amino acids: CASSAFGTSGDSSGYNEQFF. The full variable domain, in which reference TRBV25-1 and TRBJ2-1 provide the parts outside the CDR3, is EADIYQTPRYLVIGTGKKITLECSQTMGHDKMYWYQQDPGMELHLIHYSYGVNSTEKGDLSSESTVSRIRTEHFPLTLESARPSHTSQYLCASSAFGTSGDSSGYNEQFFGPGTRLTVL.

The chain carries TRBV13 and TRBJ2-5; D is unclear. V lost 3 bases to trimming and J lost 4 bases, with 9 bases between them. The CDR3 loop spans 13 amino acids. Germline values: CDR1 PRHDT, CDR2 FYEKMQ (reference sequence). The CDR3 DNA follows: TGTGCCAGCAGCTTCTACAAGGGAGAGACCCAGTACTTC. Translation: CASSFYKGETQYF.

J is TRBJ2-3 and V is TRBV10-2, with unresolved D. CDR1 is WSHSY, CDR2 SAAADI, per germline. With 3 bases removed from V and 2 bases from J, the gap between germline ends came to 9 bases. The CDR3 has 14 amino acids. CDR3 sequence reads: CASSEDSNTDTQYF. The CDR3 DNA reads as TGCGCCAGCAGTGAAGACTCGAACACAGATACGCAGTATTTT.

This chain joins TRBV6-5 and TRBJ1-1, with D uncertain. CDR1 and CDR2 from the germline V gene are MNHEY and SVGAGI. V lost 0 bases and J lost 1, with 3 bases in between. The CDR3 sequence is 13 residues long. CDR3 in DNA: TGTGCCAGCAGTTACTCAGAGAACACTGAAGCTTTCTTT. This gives the protein CASSYSENTEAFF.

The rearrangement uses TRBV10-3 and TRBJ2-5; the match to TRBD1 covers 9 bases. The CDR3 runs 13 residues. CDR1 ENHRY and CDR2 SYGVKD come from the germline V gene. V shed 6 bases and J 2 bases; nucleotides not matched to a gene: 1. The CDR3 sequence: CAIRGQGQETQYF. CDR3 sequence (DNA): TGTGCCATCAGGGGACAGGGTCAAGAGACCCAGTACTTC.

This clonotype was observed a handful of times. The chain has TRBV29-1 and TRBJ2-5; weak D call: TRBD1 (5 bases). Germline lookup yields CDR1 SQVTM and CDR2 ANQGSEA. The CDR3 has 15 amino acids. V dropped 5 bases and J dropped 2 bases, with 18 bases sitting between them. CDR3 sequence: CSVSPRGGRQETQYF. CDR3 bases: TGCAGCGTTTCCCCTAGGGGTGGTAGACAAGAGACCCAGTACTTC.

The V and J genes are TRBV20-1 and TRBJ2-1, with a tentative D call TRBD2 (6 bases). The CDR3 contains 14 residues. Germline CDR1 is DFQATT and CDR2 is SNEGSKA (reference sequence). V was trimmed by 3 bases and J by 4 bases, leaving 13 bases between them. The CDR3 region has the DNA TGCAGTGCTAGGGGGGGATGGCTGTACAATGAGCAGTTCTTC. Translated, it gives CSARGGWLYNEQFF.

This clonotype came up a few times. V and J are TRBV6-6 and TRBJ2-5; TRBD2 aligns across 9 bases. The CDR3 contains 15 residues. After removal of 2 bases from V and 7 bases from J, the junction contained 8 bases not matched to a gene. Germline CDR1 MNHNY, CDR2 SVGAGI (reference sequence). The CDR3 loop is CASSYEAGGPVTQYF. Here the CDR3 DNA reads TGTGCCAGCAGTTACGAGGCGGGAGGGCCCGTGACCCAGTACTTC.

In the case of this clonotype: Its ends do not fully match the called genes, so a read error is possible. The chain recombines TRBV28 with TRBJ2-2; tentative D call: TRBD2 (6 bases). There are 14 residues in the CDR3. Germline V gives CDR1 MDHEN, CDR2 SYDVKM. CDR3 DNA: TGTGTCAGCCGGCGGGGATGGAGCGCCGGGGAGCTGTTTTTT. Protein product: CVSRRGWSAGELFF.

V usage is TRBV10-3 and J usage is TRBJ2-1; D is unclear. The tail of the sequence fits TRBJ2-7 better, so the J call may be wrong. The germline gives CDR1 ENHRY, CDR2 SYGVKD. The CDR3 loop spans 14 amino acids. The CDR3 nucleotides are TGTGCCATCAGTGAAGGGCTAGTTTACAATGAGCAGTACTTC. Its translation: CAISEGLVYNEQYF.

The chain carries TRBV7-8 and TRBJ2-1; 10 nucleotides match TRBD2. Germline assignment: CDR1 SGHVS and CDR2 FQNEAQ. This CDR3 has 16 amino acids. The ends lost 4 bases at V and 4 bases at J; junction bases unmatched: 7. CDR3 region: CASSSTRLAGYNEQFF. CDR3 in DNA: TGTGCCAGCAGCTCAACCCGACTAGCGGGTTACAATGAGCAGTTCTTC.

This clonotype was found a few times. The V gene is TRBV5-1, the J gene TRBJ1-6; D is possibly TRBD1 (5 bases). Trimming took off 0 bases at V and 9 bases at J, with 16 bases between the two ends. Germline-derived CDR1 and CDR2 are SGHRS and YFSETQ. CDR3 size: 16 residues. In DNA form, the CDR3 reads TGCGCCAGCAGCTTGGCTGAGTCAATTCAGGGTTCACCCCTCCACTTT. It yields the protein CASSLAESIQGSPLHF.

V and J are TRBV6-1 and TRBJ2-1, with 10 bases matching TRBD2. V shed 5 bases, J shed 5 bases, and the junction held 12 bases outside the gene matches. The CDR3 sequence is 17 residues long. Germline values: CDR1 MNHNS, CDR2 SASEGT. The chain's CDR3 is CASSKGAALAGNNEQFF. DNA for the CDR3: TGTGCCAGCAGTAAGGGCGCTGCACTAGCGGGAAACAATGAGCAGTTCTTC.

V and J are TRBV4-1 and TRBJ2-1, with D perhaps TRBD2 (6 bases). CDR3 size: 15 residues. V lost 1 base and J lost 8, with 15 bases in between. Germline lookup yields CDR1 MGHRA and CDR2 YSYEKL. The DNA for the CDR3 is TGCGCCAGCAGCCAAGGGGCCGGGACTCCAGATGAGCAGTTCTTC. Translation gives CASSQGAGTPDEQFF.

The chain is built from TRBV28 and TRBJ2-1; 10 nucleotides align to TRBD2. The length of the CDR3 is 14 residues. Germline CDR1 reads MDHEN; CDR2 reads SYDVKM. Unmatched junction bases numbered 2, after V lost 6 bases and J lost 3 bases. CDR3 in amino acids: CASRGLAHYNEQFF. The DNA for the CDR3 is TGTGCCAGCAGGGGACTAGCGCACTACAATGAGCAGTTCTTC.

The rearrangement uses TRBV29-1 and TRBJ2-7, with 13 bases fitting TRBD2. J gave up 3 bases and V 6 bases, and 8 bases lay outside the gene matches. The CDR3 covers 15 residues. Germline CDR1 is SQVTM and CDR2 is ANQGSEA. The CDR3, as DNA: TGCAGCGTACTATGGGGACTAGCGGGATACTACGAGCAGTACTTC. Its translation: CSVLWGLAGYYEQYF.

The chain has TRBV4-3 and TRBJ2-7; D possibly uses TRBD1 or TRBD2 (5 bases each). The ends were cut back, 1 base at V and 0 bases at J, with 19 bases in the middle. This CDR3 spans 18 amino acids. The germline V gene encodes CDR1 LGHNA and CDR2 YSLEER. CDR3 region: CASSQGKAHGGTSYEQYF. CDR3 nucleotides: TGCGCCAGCAGCCAAGGCAAGGCCCACGGTGGGACCTCCTACGAGCAGTACTTC.

Only a few counts were recorded for this clonotype. The V and J genes are TRBV6-6 and TRBJ2-5; TRBD2 is a possible D gene (6 bases). Gene TRBJ2-7 matches the end of the DNA better, so the J call may be wrong. This CDR3 spans 13 amino acids. Looked up from germline, CDR1 is MNHNY and CDR2 is SVGAGI (reference sequence). The CDR3 bases are TGTGCCAGCAGTTGGCCGGGAGCGCGCGAGCAGTACTTC. Its protein product is CASSWPGAREQYF.

This clonotype was picked up a small number of times. The chain uses TRBV11-3 and TRBJ2-5; 7 positions match TRBD1. The CDR3 runs to 15 residues. The V gene end was trimmed by 10 bases and the J gene end by 4 bases; junction bases not matched to a gene: 15. The germline V gene encodes CDR1 SGHNT and CDR2 YENEEA. The CDR3 DNA sequence: TGTGCCAACAGGGGCCGGGACCTAGGACGAGAGACCCAGTACTTC. Encoded protein: CANRGRDLGRETQYF.

The gene calls are TRBV30 and TRBJ2-3; 7 bases map to TRBD2. CDR1 GTSNPN and CDR2 SVGIG come from the germline V gene (reference sequence). The junction had 9 bases not matched to a gene; V was cut back by 1 base and J by 5 bases. There are 15 residues in the CDR3. The CDR3 DNA sequence: TGTGCCTGGAGTGCCCCCTCGGGGGGAGAAGATACGCAGTATTTT. It is translated as CAWSAPSGGEDTQYF. Drawing the rest from reference TRBV30 and TRBJ2-3, the complete variable domain is SQTIHQWPATLVQPVGSPLSLECTVEGTSNPNLYWYRQAAGRGLQLLFYSVGIGQISSEVPQNLSASRPQDRQFILSSKKLLLSDSGFYLCAWSAPSGGEDTQYFGPGTRLTVL.

This chain links TRBV12-3 or TRBV12-4 with TRBJ2-5, with D possibly matching TRBD2 (5 bases). CDR3 size: 16 residues. Trimming shortened V by 3 bases and J by 11 bases, and 25 bases separated the two germline ends. The CDR3 coding sequence is TGTGCCAGCAGTTTGGTTCAGGCAGGCCCAACGAGGGAGCAGTACTTC. Residues: CASSLVQAGPTREQYF.

The V and J genes are TRBV20-1 and TRBJ2-3; TRBD2 matches at 10 bases. CDR3 size: 15 residues. CDR1 is DFQATT, CDR2 SNEGSKA, per germline (reference sequence). The junction had 3 bases not matched to a gene; V was cut back by 3 bases and J by 0 bases. CDR3 nucleotide sequence: TGCAGTGCTAGCCGGACTAGCGGTAGCACAGATACGCAGTATTTT. Its protein product is CSASRTSGSTDTQYF.

The gene calls are TRBV4-2 and TRBJ2-4; D may match TRBD1 or TRBD2 (5 bases each). The J call may be in error: the DNA end matches TRBJ2-7 better. The CDR3 runs to 15 residues. The germline CDR1 and CDR2 sequences are LGHNA and YNFKEQ. The CDR3 here is CASSQPGRQRGEQYF. The CDR3 nucleotides read TGTGCCAGCAGCCAACCGGGACGCCAGAGGGGCGAGCAGTACTTC.